The following is a TCR beta chain sequence with its context. The data belong to a study of T cell responses to AZD1222 COVID-19 vaccine. CDR1 LGHDT and CDR2 YNNKEL come from the germline V gene (reference sequence). The CDR3 runs 13 residues. Trimming pared 1 base from V and 10 bases from J, leaving 13 bases between. Sequencing used immunoSEQ multiplex PCR; TCRdb keeps in-frame clones, though not all of them. The table lists about 75,000 clones, more than 70% of them singletons, with approximately 11% in the top ten. This clonotype was sampled from an adult who received the MenACWY meningococcal vaccine as a control. V is TRBV3-1 (or the pseudogene TRBV3-2) and J is TRBJ1-1; D remains unclear. The sample was peripheral blood, taken 28 days after the second dose of the MenACWY control vaccine. The CDR3 reads CASSQGTSSSAFF. CDR3 DNA: TGTGCCAGCAGCCAAGGGACTTCTTCTTCAGCTTTCTTT.